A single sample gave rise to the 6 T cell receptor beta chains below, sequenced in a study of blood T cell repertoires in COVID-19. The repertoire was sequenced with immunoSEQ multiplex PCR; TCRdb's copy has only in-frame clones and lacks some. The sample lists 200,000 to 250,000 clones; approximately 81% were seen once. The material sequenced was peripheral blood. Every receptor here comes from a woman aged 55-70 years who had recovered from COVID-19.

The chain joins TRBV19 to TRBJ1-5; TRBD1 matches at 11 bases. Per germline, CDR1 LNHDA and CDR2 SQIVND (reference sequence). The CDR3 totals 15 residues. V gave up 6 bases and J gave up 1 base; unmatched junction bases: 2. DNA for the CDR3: TGTGCCAGTAGCTGGACAGGGGGCAGCAATCAGCCCCAGCATTTT. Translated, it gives CASSWTGGSNQPQHF. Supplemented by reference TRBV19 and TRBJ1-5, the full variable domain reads DGGITQSPKYLFRKEGQNVTLSCEQNLNHDAMYWYRQDPGQGLRLIYYSQIVNDFQKGDIAEGYSVSREKKESFPLTVTSAQKNPTAFYLCASSWTGGSNQPQHFGDGTRLSIL.

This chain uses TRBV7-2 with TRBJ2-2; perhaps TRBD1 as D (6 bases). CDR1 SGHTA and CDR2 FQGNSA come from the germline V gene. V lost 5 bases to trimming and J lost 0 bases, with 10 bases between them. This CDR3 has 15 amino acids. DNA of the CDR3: TGTGCCAGCAGCGCCTACAGGGCGAACACCGGGGAGCTGTTTTTT. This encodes CASSAYRANTGELFF.

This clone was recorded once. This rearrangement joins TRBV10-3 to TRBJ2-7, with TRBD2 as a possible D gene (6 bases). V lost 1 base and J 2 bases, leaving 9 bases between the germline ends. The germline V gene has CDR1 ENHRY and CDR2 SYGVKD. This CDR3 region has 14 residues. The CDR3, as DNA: TGTGCCATCAGTGAGTGGGACTCACCCTACGAGCAGTACTTC. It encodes CAISEWDSPYEQYF.

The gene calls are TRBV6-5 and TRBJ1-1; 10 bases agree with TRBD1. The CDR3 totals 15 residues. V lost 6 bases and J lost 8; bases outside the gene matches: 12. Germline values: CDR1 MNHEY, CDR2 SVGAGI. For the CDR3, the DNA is TGTGCCAGCAGAGGACAGGGGGGCCGCTCGGTGGAAGCTTTCTTT. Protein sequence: CASRGQGGRSVEAFF.

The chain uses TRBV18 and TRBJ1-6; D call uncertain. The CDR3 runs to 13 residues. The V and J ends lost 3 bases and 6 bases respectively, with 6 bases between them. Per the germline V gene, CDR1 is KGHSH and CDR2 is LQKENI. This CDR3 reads CASSPIGNSPLHF. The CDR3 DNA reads TGTGCCAGCTCACCGATCGGTAATTCACCCCTCCACTTT.

DNA for the CDR3: TGTGCCAGCAGTTACGGACGGAGGAGGAACGAGCAGTACTTC. This codes for CASSYGRRRNEQYF. This chain uses TRBV6-5 with TRBJ2-7, with TRBD2 as a possible D gene (5 bases). The V and J ends lost 2 bases and 5 bases respectively, with 13 bases between them. Germline CDR1 is MNHEY and CDR2 is SVGAGI. The CDR3 spans 14 residues.